The 23 T cell receptor beta chains below all came from one sample that was sequenced in a study of blood T cell dynamics during melanoma immunotherapy. Libraries were prepared by immunoSEQ multiplex PCR; TCRdb keeps only in-frame clonotypes and omits some of them. The sample carries more than 15,000 clones, 70% to 90% recorded once. Time point of the sample: week 3, after first cycle of checkpoint inhibitor. The sample here was blood, taken from a patient treated with checkpoint blockade. Receptors were obtained from a human donor with melanoma.

This chain links TRBV4-2 with TRBJ2-1; D remains unclear. V shed 1 base and J shed 8 bases, with 6 bases lying between them. From germline, CDR1 is LGHNA and CDR2 YNFKEQ. There are 12 residues in the CDR3. For the CDR3, the DNA is TGTGCCAGCAGCCAAGGACCGGATGAGCAGTTCTTC. Translating gives CASSQGPDEQFF.

The genes are TRBV27 and TRBJ2-3; the match to TRBD1 covers 9 bases. Germline V gene data show CDR1 as MNHEY and CDR2 as SMNVEV (reference sequence). Germline trimming cut 5 bases from V and 3 bases from J; bases unmatched to any gene: 6. The CDR3 is 15 amino acids. The CDR3 nucleotides read TGTGCCAGCAGTCCGGGACAGGGTTTTACAGATACGCAGTATTTT. Protein sequence: CASSPGQGFTDTQYF.

This chain connects TRBV27 to TRBJ2-6; TRBD2 is a possible D gene (5 bases). CDR3 length: 15 residues. V gave up 8 bases and J gave up 0 bases, with 11 bases separating them. Per the germline V gene, CDR1 is MNHEY and CDR2 is SMNVEV (reference sequence). This chain's CDR3 is CASRRGDSGANVLTF. In DNA form, the CDR3 reads TGTGCCAGCCGCCGGGGAGACTCTGGGGCCAACGTCCTGACTTTC.

J is TRBJ2-1 and V is TRBV30; either TRBD1 or TRBD2 may supply D (5 bases each). This CDR3 has 13 residues. V lost 4 bases, J lost 7 bases, and 14 bases lay in between. CDR1 GTSNPN and CDR2 SVGIG come from the germline V gene (reference sequence). CDR3 region: CAWTVGTSNEQFF. In DNA, the CDR3 is TGTGCCTGGACAGTCGGGACCTCTAATGAGCAGTTCTTC.

The chain joins TRBV28 to TRBJ2-7; D possibly matches TRBD1 or TRBD2 (5 bases each). The V gene's germline CDR1 is MDHEN and CDR2 SYDVKM. Trimming took off 3 bases at V and 6 bases at J, with 18 bases between the two ends. The CDR3 spans 15 residues. This CDR3 reads CASSFGETAALEQYF. The CDR3 DNA is TGTGCCAGCAGTTTCGGGGAGACAGCCGCCCTCGAGCAGTACTTC.

The gene calls are TRBV29-1 and TRBJ1-2, with D hard to call. Germline V CDR1 and CDR2: SQVTM, ANQGSEA. Trimming left V 3 bases short and J 0 bases short, with 5 bases between. The CDR3 spans 12 residues. CDR3 DNA sequence: TGCAGCGTTGATACGTCTAACTATGGCTACACCTTC. This gives the protein CSVDTSNYGYTF.

Comment on this clone: The same CDR3 is also encoded by other DNA sequences in this sample. This chain joins TRBV18 and TRBJ1-1; D is unresolved. Germline-derived CDR1 and CDR2 are KGHSH and LQKENI. CDR3 length equals 15 residues. The V end was cut by 3 bases, the J end by 0 bases, with 11 bases between. The CDR3 sequence: CASSPSDGMNTEAFF. The CDR3 DNA reads as TGTGCCAGCTCACCCTCTGACGGTATGAACACTGAAGCTTTCTTT.

This chain's CDR3 is CASSQGLAGVYEQFF. CDR3 nucleotide sequence: TGTGCCAGCAGCCAGGGACTAGCGGGAGTGTATGAGCAGTTCTTC. The V call is TRBV7-8, the J call TRBJ2-1; 14 bases map to TRBD2. V was clipped by 5 bases and J by 8 bases; unmatched bases: 5. Per germline, CDR1 SGHVS and CDR2 FQNEAQ. This CDR3 has 15 residues.

The genes are TRBV19 and TRBJ2-1, with D tentatively TRBD1 or TRBD2 (6 bases each). V was clipped by 3 bases and J by 8 bases, with 17 bases between them. The CDR3 length is 15 residues. Germline CDR1 reads LNHDA; CDR2 reads SQIVND (reference sequence). CDR3 in DNA: TGTGCCAGTAGTATGGAGGGTCTGAACAGGGATGAGCAGTTCTTC. This translates into CASSMEGLNRDEQFF.

The chain combines TRBV13 with TRBJ2-5; the D gene could be TRBD1 or TRBD2 (5 bases each). The J call may be mistaken, given a closer DNA end match to TRBJ2-7. Germline-derived CDR1 and CDR2 are PRHDT and FYEKMQ (reference sequence). This CDR3 has 15 amino acids. The chain's CDR3 is CASSSQATGRYEQYF. CDR3 bases: TGTGCCAGCAGCTCACAGGCAACGGGGCGCTACGAGCAGTACTTC.

J is TRBJ2-7 and V is TRBV5-1; D not resolved. Trimming removed 7 bases from V and 3 bases from J, with 14 bases in between. The CDR3 runs 13 residues. Germline values: CDR1 SGHRS, CDR2 YFSETQ. This chain's CDR3 is CASSFDPGYEQYF. CDR3 bases: TGCGCCAGCTCCTTCGATCCCGGCTACGAGCAGTACTTC.

This chain links TRBV27 with TRBJ2-7, with D possibly TRBD2 on 5 matching bases. CDR3 length: 14 amino acids. Trimming took off 2 bases at V and 6 bases at J, with 14 bases between the two ends. CDR1 and CDR2 from the germline V gene are MNHEY and SMNVEV (reference sequence). Written as DNA, the CDR3 is TGTGCCAGCAGTTTAGAACGGGCGGGTGCCGAGCAGTACTTC. Translating gives CASSLERAGAEQYF.

This chain links TRBV28 with TRBJ1-5; 8 nucleotides align to TRBD1. Germline values: CDR1 MDHEN, CDR2 SYDVKM. The CDR3 runs 14 residues. V dropped 6 bases and J dropped 4; count of bases not matched to a gene: 5. The CDR3 DNA sequence: TGTGCCAGCAGCTACAGGGGGTGGAATCAGCCCCAGCATTTT. Amino acid sequence: CASSYRGWNQPQHF. The whole variable domain, filled in from reference TRBV28 and TRBJ1-5, reads DVKVTQSSRYLVKRTGEKVFLECVQDMDHENMFWYRQDPGLGLRLIYFSYDVKMKEKGDIPEGYSVSREKKERFSLILESASTNQTSMYLCASSYRGWNQPQHFGDGTRLSIL.

The CDR3 spells CASSLASQVQYF. CDR3 nucleotides: TGTGCCAGCAGCTTGGCCAGCCAGGTCCAGTACTTC. The chain carries TRBV5-6 and TRBJ2-7; D gene ambiguous. The V and J ends lost 0 bases and 10 bases respectively, with 11 bases between them. Germline CDR1 SGHDT, CDR2 YYEEEE. The CDR3 covers 12 residues.

CDR3 DNA sequence: TGTGCCAGCAGCGGGCTTAACTCCCTCTACGAGCAGTACTTC. Its translation is CASSGLNSLYEQYF. The chain employs TRBV27 and TRBJ2-7, with D hard to call. Trimming took 6 bases from V and 3 from J, leaving 15 bases between them. The CDR3 covers 14 residues. The germline V gene has CDR1 MNHEY and CDR2 SMNVEV (reference sequence).

J is TRBJ2-3 and V is TRBV5-1; tentatively, D is TRBD2 (5 bases). CDR1 is SGHRS, CDR2 YFSETQ, per germline. The CDR3 is made up of 17 amino acids. Trimming removed 0 bases from V and 0 bases from J, with 14 bases in between. The CDR3 DNA is TGCGCCAGCAGCTTGGTAGCGTCAGTCTCTAGCACAGATACGCAGTATTTT. Its translation: CASSLVASVSSTDTQYF.

The chain recombines TRBV6-1 with TRBJ1-2; a weak D match, TRBD1 (6 bases). Per the germline V gene, CDR1 is MNHNS and CDR2 is SASEGT. Trimming pared 2 bases from V and 0 bases from J, leaving 22 bases between. The CDR3 length is 19 residues. The CDR3 loop reads CASSETVPGGLTPNYGYTF. The CDR3, as DNA: TGTGCCAGCAGTGAAACGGTCCCCGGGGGGCTAACCCCTAACTATGGCTACACCTTC.

The gene calls are TRBV6-6 and TRBJ1-2; D remains ambiguous. The CDR3 has 13 amino acids. V was clipped by 6 bases and J by 4 bases, with 12 bases between them. CDR1 is MNHNY, CDR2 SVGAGI, per germline (reference sequence). The CDR3 DNA follows: TGTGCCAGCAGGACGTATTTTCTCTATGGCTACACCTTC. It translates to CASRTYFLYGYTF.

J is TRBJ2-7 and V is TRBV7-3; 7 bases are a match to TRBD2. V trimming: 5 bases; J trimming: 5 bases; junction bases outside the gene matches: 18. CDR1 is SGHTA, CDR2 FQGTGA, per germline. This CDR3 is 17 amino acids long. Written as DNA, the CDR3 is TGTGCCAGCAGCCCCCCTGGGGTGGCGGGAGAAGCGAACGAGCAGTACTTC. It codes for CASSPPGVAGEANEQYF.

V and J are TRBV19 and TRBJ2-1; 10 bases are a match to TRBD2. Germline V gene lookup returns CDR1 LNHDA and CDR2 SQIVND (reference sequence). Losses at the gene ends were 3 bases for V and 6 bases for J; bases not matched to a gene: 5. This CDR3 has 15 amino acids. The DNA of the CDR3 is TGTGCCAGTAGTATGGTAGCGGGAGGTTTCAATGAGCAGTTCTTC. Its translation: CASSMVAGGFNEQFF. The full variable domain, its missing parts supplied by reference TRBV19 and TRBJ2-1, is DGGITQSPKYLFRKEGQNVTLSCEQNLNHDAMYWYRQDPGQGLRLIYYSQIVNDFQKGDIAEGYSVSREKKESFPLTVTSAQKNPTAFYLCASSMVAGGFNEQFFGPGTRLTVL.

As to this clone: The germline gene is not matched at one end of the junction; a read error may be the cause. V usage is TRBV28 and J usage is TRBJ2-7; 7 bases agree with TRBD1. Germline V gene data show CDR1 as MDHEN and CDR2 as SYDVKM. The CDR3 extends over 15 amino acids. The CDR3 reads CASTPGPGQTYGQYF. CDR3 sequence (DNA): TGTGCCAGCACCCCGGGCCCGGGACAGACCTACGGGCAGTACTTC.

The genes are TRBV6-5 and TRBJ2-7; D gene unclear. The CDR3 loop spans 14 amino acids. V shed 2 bases and J shed 0 bases, with 8 bases lying between them. Germline lookup yields CDR1 MNHEY and CDR2 SVGAGI. CDR3 sequence reads: CASSYGTASYEQYF. The CDR3 region has the DNA TGTGCCAGCAGTTACGGAACAGCCTCCTACGAGCAGTACTTC.

The chain is built from TRBV27 and TRBJ2-7; D ambiguous. This CDR3 contains 15 residues. CDR1 and CDR2 (germline): MNHEY, SMNVEV (reference sequence). Trimming removed 2 bases at V and 5 bases at J, with 16 bases between. CDR3 DNA: TGTGCCAGCAGTTTAGAGCCAGTAGCAGCCGACGAGCAGTACTTC. Translated, it gives CASSLEPVAADEQYF.